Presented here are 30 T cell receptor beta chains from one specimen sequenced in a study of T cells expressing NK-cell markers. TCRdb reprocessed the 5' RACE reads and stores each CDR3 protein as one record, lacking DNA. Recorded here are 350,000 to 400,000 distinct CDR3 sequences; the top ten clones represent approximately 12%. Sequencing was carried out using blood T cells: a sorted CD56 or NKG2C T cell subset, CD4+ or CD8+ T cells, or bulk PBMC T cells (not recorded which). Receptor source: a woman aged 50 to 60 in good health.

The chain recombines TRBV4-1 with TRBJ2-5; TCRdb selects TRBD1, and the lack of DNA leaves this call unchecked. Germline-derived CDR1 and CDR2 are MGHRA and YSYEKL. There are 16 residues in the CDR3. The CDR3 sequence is CASSRESTGTQETQYF.

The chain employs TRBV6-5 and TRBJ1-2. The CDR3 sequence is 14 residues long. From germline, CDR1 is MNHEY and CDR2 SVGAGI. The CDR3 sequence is CASSYSRVNYGYTF.

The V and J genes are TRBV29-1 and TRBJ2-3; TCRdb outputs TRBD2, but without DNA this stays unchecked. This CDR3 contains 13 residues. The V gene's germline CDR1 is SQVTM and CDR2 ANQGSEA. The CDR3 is CSVLLVFTDTQYF.

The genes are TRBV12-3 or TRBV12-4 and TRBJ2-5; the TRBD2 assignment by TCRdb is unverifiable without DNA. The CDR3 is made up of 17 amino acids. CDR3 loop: CASSSSLTGGPKETQYF.

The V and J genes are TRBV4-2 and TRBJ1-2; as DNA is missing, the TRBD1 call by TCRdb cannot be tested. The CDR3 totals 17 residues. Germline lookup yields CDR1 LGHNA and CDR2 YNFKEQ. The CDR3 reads CASSHRDRQGEGYGYTF.

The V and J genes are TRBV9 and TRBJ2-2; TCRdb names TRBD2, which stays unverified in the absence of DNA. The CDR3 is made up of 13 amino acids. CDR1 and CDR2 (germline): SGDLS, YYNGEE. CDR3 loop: CASKEGNTGELFF.

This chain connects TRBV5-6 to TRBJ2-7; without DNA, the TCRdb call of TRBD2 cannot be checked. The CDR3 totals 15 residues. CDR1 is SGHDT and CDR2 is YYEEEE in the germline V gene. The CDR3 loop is CASSSGGTYYREQYF.

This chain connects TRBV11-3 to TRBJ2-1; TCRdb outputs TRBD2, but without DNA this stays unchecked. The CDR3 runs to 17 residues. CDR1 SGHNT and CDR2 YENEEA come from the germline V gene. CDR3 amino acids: CASSLAFSGSYDNEQFF.

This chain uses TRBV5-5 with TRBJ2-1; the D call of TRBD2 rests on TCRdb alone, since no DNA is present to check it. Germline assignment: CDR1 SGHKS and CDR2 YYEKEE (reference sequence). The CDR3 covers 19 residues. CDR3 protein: CASALTGTSGGRGYNEQFF. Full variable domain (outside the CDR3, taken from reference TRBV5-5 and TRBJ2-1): DAGVTQSPTHLIKTRGQQVTLRCSPISGHKSVSWYQQVLGQGPQFIFQYYEKEERGRGNFPDRFSARQFPNYSSELNVNALLLGDSALYLCASALTGTSGGRGYNEQFFGPGTRLTVL.

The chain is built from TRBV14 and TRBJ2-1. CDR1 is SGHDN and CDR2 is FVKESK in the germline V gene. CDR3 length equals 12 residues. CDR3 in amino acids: CASSQGDNEQFF.

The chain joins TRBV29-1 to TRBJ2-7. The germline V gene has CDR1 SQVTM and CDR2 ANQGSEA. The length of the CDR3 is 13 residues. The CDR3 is CSVHSDQRYEQYF.

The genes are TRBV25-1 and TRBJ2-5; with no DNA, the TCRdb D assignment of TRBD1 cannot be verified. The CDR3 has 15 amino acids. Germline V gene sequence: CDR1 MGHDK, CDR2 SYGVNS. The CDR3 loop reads CASSEYGGRLGSQYF.

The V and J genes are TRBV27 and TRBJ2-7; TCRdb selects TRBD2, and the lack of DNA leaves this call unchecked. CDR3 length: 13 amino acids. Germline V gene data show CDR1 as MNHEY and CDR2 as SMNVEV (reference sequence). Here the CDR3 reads CASRGLDFPEQYF.

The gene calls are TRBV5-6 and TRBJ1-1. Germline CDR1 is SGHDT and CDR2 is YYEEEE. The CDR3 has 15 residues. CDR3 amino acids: CASSLAVKGTTEAFF.

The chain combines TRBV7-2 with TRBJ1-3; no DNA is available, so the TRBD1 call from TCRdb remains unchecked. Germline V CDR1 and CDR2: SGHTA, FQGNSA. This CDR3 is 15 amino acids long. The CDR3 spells CASTPTGARGNTIYF.

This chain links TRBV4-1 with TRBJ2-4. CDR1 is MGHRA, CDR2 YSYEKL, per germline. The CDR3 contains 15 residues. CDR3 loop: CASSQGVLAKNIQYF.

CDR3 in amino acids: CASSYSSGKGETQYF. The chain recombines TRBV6-5 with TRBJ2-5; TCRdb designates TRBD1, a call that cannot be tested without DNA. The CDR3 is 15 amino acids. Germline CDR1 reads MNHEY; CDR2 reads SVGAGI.

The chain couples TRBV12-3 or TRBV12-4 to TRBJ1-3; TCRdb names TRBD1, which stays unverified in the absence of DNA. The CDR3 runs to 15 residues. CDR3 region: CASSFAGTTGNTIYF.

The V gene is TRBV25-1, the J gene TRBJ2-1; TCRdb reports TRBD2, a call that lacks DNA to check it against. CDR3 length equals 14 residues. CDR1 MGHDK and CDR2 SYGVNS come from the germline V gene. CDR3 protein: CASSEASGGNEQFF.

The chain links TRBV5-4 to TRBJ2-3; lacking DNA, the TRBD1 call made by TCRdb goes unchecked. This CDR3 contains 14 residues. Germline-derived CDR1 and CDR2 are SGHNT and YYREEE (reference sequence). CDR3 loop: CASSWGQEADTQYF.

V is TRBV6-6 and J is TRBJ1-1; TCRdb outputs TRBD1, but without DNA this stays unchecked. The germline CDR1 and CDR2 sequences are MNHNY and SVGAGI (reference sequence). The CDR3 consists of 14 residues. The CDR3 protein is CASRTGTAGTEAFF.

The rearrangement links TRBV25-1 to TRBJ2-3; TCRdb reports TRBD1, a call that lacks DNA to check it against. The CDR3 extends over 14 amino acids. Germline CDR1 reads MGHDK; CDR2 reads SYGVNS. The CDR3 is CASSEARSPDTQYF.

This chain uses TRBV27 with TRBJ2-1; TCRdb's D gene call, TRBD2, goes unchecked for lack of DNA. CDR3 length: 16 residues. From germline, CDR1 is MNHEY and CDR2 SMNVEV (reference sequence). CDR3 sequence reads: CASSSSTSGAYNEQFF.

CDR3 region: CASSYSGTKDTQYF. J is TRBJ2-3 and V is TRBV12-3 or TRBV12-4. This CDR3 has 14 amino acids.

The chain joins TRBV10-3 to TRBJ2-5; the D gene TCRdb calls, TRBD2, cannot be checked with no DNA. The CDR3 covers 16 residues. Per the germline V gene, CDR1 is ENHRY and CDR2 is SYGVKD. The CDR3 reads CAISELGGPSSETQYF.

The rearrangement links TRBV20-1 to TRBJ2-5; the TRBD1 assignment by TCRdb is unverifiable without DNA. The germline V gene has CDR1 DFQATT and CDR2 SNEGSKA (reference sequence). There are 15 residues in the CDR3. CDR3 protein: CSAREMRGDGETQYF.

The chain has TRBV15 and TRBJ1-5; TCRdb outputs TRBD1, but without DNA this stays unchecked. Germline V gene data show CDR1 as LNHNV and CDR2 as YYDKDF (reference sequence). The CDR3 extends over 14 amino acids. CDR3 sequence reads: CATSTRQSNQPQHF. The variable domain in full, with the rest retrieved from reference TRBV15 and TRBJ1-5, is DAMVIQNPRYQVTQFGKPVTLSCSQTLNHNVMYWYQQKSSQAPKLLFHYYDKDFNNEADTPDNFQSRRPNTSFCFLDIRSPGLGDTAMYLCATSTRQSNQPQHFGDGTRLSIL.

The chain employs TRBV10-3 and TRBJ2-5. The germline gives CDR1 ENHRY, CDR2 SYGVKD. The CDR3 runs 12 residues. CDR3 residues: CAISDFQETQYF.

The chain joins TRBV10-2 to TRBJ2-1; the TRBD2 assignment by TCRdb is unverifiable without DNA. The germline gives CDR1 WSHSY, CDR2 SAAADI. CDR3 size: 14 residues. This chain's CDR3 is CASSRRDRHNEQFF.

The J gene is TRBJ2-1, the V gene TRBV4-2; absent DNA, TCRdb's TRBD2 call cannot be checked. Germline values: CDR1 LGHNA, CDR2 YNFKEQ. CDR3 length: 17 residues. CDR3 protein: CASSPIGSGLSYNEQFF.